These 22 T cell receptor beta chains were all obtained from the same sample, sequenced in a study of spatial heterogeneity in lung cancer. Study findings and constraints: Mutation counts in tumors were tracked by counts of expanded intratumoral alpha and beta TCRs.

Using its own MiXCR run on the 5' RACE reads, TCRdb lists one record per CDR3 protein. The sample carries about 8,100 distinct CDR3 sequences, around 12% recorded once. The time point denotes: sample taken at primary tumor resection. These receptors are not linked to any known antigen. Here the sequenced sample was lung tumor tissue, taken at surgery. Every receptor here comes from a male donor with early-stage non-small cell lung cancer.

A word on this clonotype: This beta chain is off target for a library built for alpha chains, so its abundance means little. The genes are TRBV20-1 and TRBJ2-3; 9 nucleotides agree with TRBD2. This CDR3 contains 15 residues. Germline CDR1 is DFQATT and CDR2 is SNEGSKA (reference sequence). The ends lost 0 bases at V and 9 bases at J; junction bases unmatched: 10. CDR3 amino acids: CSARDWASGEATQYF. The CDR3 nucleotides read TGCAGTGCTAGAGATTGGGCTAGCGGGGAAGCAACGCAGTATTTT.

Concerning this clonotype itself: Little can be read into the size of this beta chain, an off-target read in a library designed for alpha chains. V usage is TRBV20-1 and J usage is TRBJ1-3; tentative D call: TRBD1 (5 bases). The germline CDR1 and CDR2 sequences are DFQATT and SNEGSKA (reference sequence). The CDR3 length is 16 residues. V lost 3 bases, J lost 1 base, and 16 bases lay in between. CDR3 DNA sequence: TGCAGTGCTAGGCAGGGATTGGAGAGATCTGGAAACACCATATATTTT. It encodes CSARQGLERSGNTIYF.

This clonotype was picked up many times. This beta chain lies outside the target of a library built for alpha chains; its clone size means little. The chain employs TRBV6-5 and TRBJ2-7; no reliable D call. Germline V gene lookup returns CDR1 MNHEY and CDR2 SVGAGI. This CDR3 is built from 14 residues. V was pared by 0 bases and J by 2 bases, with 8 bases between. The CDR3 here is CASSYSLVPYEQYF. For the CDR3, the DNA is TGTGCCAGCAGTTACTCCCTCGTCCCCTACGAGCAGTACTTC.

In this sample, this clonotype turned up many times. Being off target in a library aimed at alpha chains, this beta chain has a size of little meaning. CDR3 sequence reads: CASSLGLAGGGETQYF. As DNA, the CDR3 is TGTGCCAGCAGCTTGGGACTAGCGGGAGGAGGGGAGACCCAGTACTTC. The rearrangement links TRBV7-3 to TRBJ2-5; 15 nucleotides agree with TRBD2. The CDR3 consists of 16 residues. The germline V gene has CDR1 SGHTA and CDR2 FQGTGA. J lost 5 bases, V lost 3 bases, and 4 bases had no gene match.

By share, this clonotype ranks as medium-sized. This beta chain is a stray read from a library made for alpha chains; its abundance is not meaningful. V is TRBV28 and J is TRBJ1-5, with a tentative D call TRBD1 (6 bases). This CDR3 comprises 13 residues. Germline V gene sequence: CDR1 MDHEN, CDR2 SYDVKM. V gave up 5 bases and J gave up 4 bases, with 9 bases separating them. DNA for the CDR3: TGTGCCAGCAGTGTCGACAGGAATCAGCCCCAGCATTTT. It encodes CASSVDRNQPQHF.

This clonotype is medium-sized (0.01 to 0.1%) in the sample. In a library made to pick up alpha chains, this beta chain is a stray read with a size that means little. The genes are TRBV7-2 and TRBJ2-3; D is unresolved. Trimming shortened V by 1 base and J by 3 bases, and 14 bases separated the two germline ends. Germline V gene data show CDR1 as SGHTA and CDR2 as FQGNSA. The CDR3 sequence is 16 residues long. Here the CDR3 DNA reads TGTGCCAGCAGCTTAGGATGGTCACCGAGGACAGATACGCAGTATTTT. It encodes CASSLGWSPRTDTQYF. The whole variable domain, remainder taken from reference TRBV7-2 and TRBJ2-3, is GAGVSQSPSNKVTEKGKDVELRCDPISGHTALYWYRQSLGQGLEFLIYFQGNSAPDKSGLPSDRFSAERTGGSVSTLTIQRTQQEDSAVYLCASSLGWSPRTDTQYFGPGTRLTVL.

This clonotype has ten or more counts. This beta chain was picked up by a library intended for alpha chains and is off target, so its count carries little meaning. The chain couples TRBV15 to TRBJ1-5, with D hard to call. This CDR3 has 12 residues. With 4 bases removed from V and 9 bases from J, the gap between germline ends came to 10 bases. Per the germline V gene, CDR1 is LNHNV and CDR2 is YYDKDF (reference sequence). The DNA of the CDR3 is TGTGCCACCAGCAAAGAAAAGGGGCCCCAGCATTTT. It specifies CATSKEKGPQHF.

This clonotype is classed as medium-sized. Within a library made for alpha chains, this beta chain is off target, and its count is uninformative. This chain joins TRBV10-3 and TRBJ1-5, with 7 bases matching TRBD1. V shed 0 bases, J shed 6 bases, and the junction held 5 bases outside the gene matches. Germline V gene sequence: CDR1 ENHRY, CDR2 SYGVKD. This CDR3 is built from 15 residues. In DNA form, the CDR3 reads TGTGCCATCAGTGAGTCGTTGACAGGGAGTCAGCCCCAGCATTTT. It codes for CAISESLTGSQPQHF.

About this clonotype: A library prepared for alpha chains yielded this beta chain as an off-target read; its size is of little meaning. V usage is TRBV29-1 and J usage is TRBJ2-3; 9 bases match TRBD1. This CDR3 region has 10 residues. The V and J ends lost 7 bases and 12 bases, in that order; junction bases with no gene match: 5. Looked up from germline, CDR1 is SQVTM and CDR2 is ANQGSEA. Written as DNA, the CDR3 is TGCAGCGCTAACAGGGGGCTCCAGTATTTT. This sequence encodes CSANRGLQYF.

On this clonotype itself: As an off-target read in a library built for alpha chains, this beta chain has a frequency of little significance. The rearrangement joins TRBV4-2 to TRBJ2-1; possibly TRBD2 for D (5 bases). The CDR3 has 17 residues. V was clipped by 0 bases and J by 4 bases, with 16 bases between them. Per the germline V gene, CDR1 is LGHNA and CDR2 is YNFKEQ. The CDR3 DNA sequence: TGTGCCAGCAGCCAAGAACGTAGCGCTAAGCTATACAATGAGCAGTTCTTC. Translated: CASSQERSAKLYNEQFF.

This clonotype is termed medium-sized. This beta chain is an off-target read within a library intended for alpha chains, so its frequency means little. The genes are TRBV20-1 and TRBJ2-5, with a weak D call TRBD2 (7 bases). This CDR3 spans 13 amino acids. Deletions cut 5 bases from V and 3 bases from J, with 13 bases between. Germline-derived CDR1 and CDR2 are DFQATT and SNEGSKA (reference sequence). Here the CDR3 reads CSAGGGHEETQYF. The DNA for the CDR3 is TGCAGTGCTGGGGGGGGGCACGAAGAGACCCAGTACTTC.

This clonotype was counted a few times. Being off target in a library aimed at alpha chains, this beta chain has a size of little meaning. The chain joins TRBV5-1 to TRBJ1-4; maybe TRBD1 (5 bases). V was clipped by 7 bases and J by 12 bases, with 22 bases between them. The germline V gene encodes CDR1 SGHRS and CDR2 YFSETQ. This CDR3 is built from 14 residues. The CDR3 DNA reads TGCGCCAGCGCCTTCGGGGACTGGGCGGATGAACTGTTTTTT. This translates into CASAFGDWADELFF.

This clonotype was observed many times. Being off target in a library aimed at alpha chains, this beta chain has a size of little meaning. J is TRBJ1-2 and V is TRBV7-2, with 10 bases lining up with TRBD1. The trim removed 5 bases at V and 3 bases at J, leaving 6 bases unmatched. Per the germline V gene, CDR1 is SGHTA and CDR2 is FQGNSA. The CDR3 runs to 15 residues. The CDR3 loop reads CASSPKTGGDYGYTF. The CDR3 coding sequence is TGTGCCAGCAGCCCAAAGACAGGGGGCGACTATGGCTACACCTTC.

Notes on this clonotype: The size of this beta chain means little, since it is a stray read in a library made for alpha chains. The genes are TRBV7-2 and TRBJ2-2, with TRBD2 matching over 7 bases. Germline V gene sequence: CDR1 SGHTA, CDR2 FQGNSA. The CDR3 covers 15 residues. With 1 base clipped from V and 5 bases from J, the junction kept 4 bases outside the gene matches. The CDR3 region is CASSLGAGMTGELFF. DNA for the CDR3: TGTGCCAGCAGCTTAGGAGCGGGGATGACCGGGGAGCTGTTTTTT.

This clonotype was found a few times. This beta chain is a stray read from a library made for alpha chains; its abundance is not meaningful. V is TRBV19 and J is TRBJ1-5; D is perhaps TRBD1 (6 bases). Germline CDR1 is LNHDA and CDR2 is SQIVND (reference sequence). The CDR3 is 18 amino acids. V dropped 4 bases and J dropped 3 bases, with 22 bases sitting between them. The CDR3 region is CASSTPLATTGYNQPQHF. DNA of the CDR3: TGTGCCAGTAGTACCCCCTTAGCTACTACAGGGTACAATCAGCCCCAGCATTTT.

This clonotype was seen at least ten times. The library was prepared for alpha chains; this beta chain is a stray read, so its frequency means little. This rearrangement joins TRBV20-1 to TRBJ2-1; D remains ambiguous. Between the trimmed V and J ends, which lost 6 bases and 0 bases, there was a span of 12 bases. The germline CDR1 and CDR2 sequences are DFQATT and SNEGSKA (reference sequence). This CDR3 has 14 residues. The CDR3 DNA follows: TGCAGTGCCATAAACCCGAGCTCCTACAATGAGCAGTTCTTC. Translated, it gives CSAINPSSYNEQFF.

This clonotype was picked up many times. The library was prepared for alpha chains; this beta chain is a stray read, so its frequency means little. The chain has TRBV19 and TRBJ2-5; D perhaps matches TRBD1 (5 bases). Germline CDR1 LNHDA, CDR2 SQIVND (reference sequence). The V and J ends lost 10 bases and 0 bases respectively, with 12 bases between them. The CDR3 is 13 amino acids. CDR3 sequence reads: CATSGKDQETQYF. The CDR3 DNA reads as TGTGCCACATCAGGGAAAGACCAAGAGACCCAGTACTTC.

This clonotype has ten or more counts. This beta chain is a stray sequence in a library constructed for alpha chains; its clone size is not meaningful. The CDR3 DNA reads TGCGCCAGCAGCCGGGACGTCGGTCATCCCCAGCATTTT. It is translated as CASSRDVGHPQHF. The chain carries TRBV4-3 and TRBJ1-5; possible D gene TRBD1, 5 bases. The CDR3 runs to 13 residues. Germline values: CDR1 LGHNA, CDR2 YSLEER. V lost 4 bases to trimming and J lost 10 bases, with 14 bases between them.

With respect to this clonotype: The library was prepared for alpha chains; this beta chain is a stray read, so its frequency means little. The chain employs TRBV4-2 and TRBJ2-5; a possible D gene is TRBD2 (6 bases). V lost 4 bases and J 2 bases, leaving 8 bases between the germline ends. The CDR3 is 13 amino acids. Germline CDR1 and CDR2: LGHNA and YNFKEQ. CDR3 sequence: CASSRGEQETQYF. The CDR3 nucleotides are TGTGCCAGCAGCCGGGGGGAACAAGAGACCCAGTACTTC.

This clonotype came up many times. Little can be read into the size of this beta chain, an off-target read in a library designed for alpha chains. The genes are TRBV19 and TRBJ2-7; tentative D call: TRBD1 (6 bases). V gave up 3 bases and J gave up 2 bases, with 11 bases separating them. Germline V CDR1 and CDR2: LNHDA, SQIVND (reference sequence). The CDR3 is 14 residues long. The CDR3 DNA is TGTGCCAGTAGTATGGGACACGGCACCTACGAGCAGTACTTC. It yields the protein CASSMGHGTYEQYF.

This clonotype is deemed medium-sized. The size of this beta chain means little, since it is a stray read in a library made for alpha chains. The rearrangement links TRBV6-5 to TRBJ1-6; D ambiguous. V dropped 0 bases and J dropped 6 bases, with 15 bases sitting between them. Germline V gene sequence: CDR1 MNHEY, CDR2 SVGAGI. The CDR3 totals 17 residues. The CDR3 spells CASSYSGPGVANSPLHF. The CDR3 DNA sequence: TGTGCCAGCAGTTACTCGGGTCCCGGGGTTGCTAATTCACCCCTCCACTTT.

The sample holds a few counts of this clonotype. This beta chain is off target for a library built for alpha chains, so its abundance means little. The rearrangement joins TRBV28 to TRBJ2-7; D is unclear. Trimming cost V 5 bases and J 3 bases, with 8 bases left between them. CDR3 length: 12 residues. Germline CDR1 and CDR2: MDHEN and SYDVKM. The CDR3 DNA is TGTGCCAGCAGTGGCGGAGTCTACGAGCAGTACTTC. This codes for CASSGGVYEQYF.